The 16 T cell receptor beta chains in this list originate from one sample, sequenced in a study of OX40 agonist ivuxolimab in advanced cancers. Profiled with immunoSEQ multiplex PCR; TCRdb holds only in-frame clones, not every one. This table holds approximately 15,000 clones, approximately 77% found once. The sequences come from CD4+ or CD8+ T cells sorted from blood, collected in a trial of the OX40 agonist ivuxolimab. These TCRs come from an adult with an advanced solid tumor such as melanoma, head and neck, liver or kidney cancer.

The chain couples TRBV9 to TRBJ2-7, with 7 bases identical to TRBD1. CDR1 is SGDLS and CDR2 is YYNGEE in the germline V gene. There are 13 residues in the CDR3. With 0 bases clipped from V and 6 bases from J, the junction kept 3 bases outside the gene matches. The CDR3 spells CASSVGTGVEQYF. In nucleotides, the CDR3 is TGTGCCAGCAGCGTAGGTACAGGGGTCGAGCAGTACTTC.

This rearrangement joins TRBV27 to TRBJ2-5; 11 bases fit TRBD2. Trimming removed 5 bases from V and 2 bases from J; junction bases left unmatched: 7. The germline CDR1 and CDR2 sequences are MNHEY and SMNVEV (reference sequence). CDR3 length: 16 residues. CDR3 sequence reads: CASSLGTSGVQETQYF. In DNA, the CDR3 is TGTGCCAGCAGTCTAGGGACTAGCGGAGTACAAGAGACCCAGTACTTC.

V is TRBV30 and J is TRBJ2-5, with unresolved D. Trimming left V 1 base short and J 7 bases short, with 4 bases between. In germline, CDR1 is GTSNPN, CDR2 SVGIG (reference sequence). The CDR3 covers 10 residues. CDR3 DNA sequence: TGTGCCTGGAGTGGGGGGACCCAGTACTTC. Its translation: CAWSGGTQYF.

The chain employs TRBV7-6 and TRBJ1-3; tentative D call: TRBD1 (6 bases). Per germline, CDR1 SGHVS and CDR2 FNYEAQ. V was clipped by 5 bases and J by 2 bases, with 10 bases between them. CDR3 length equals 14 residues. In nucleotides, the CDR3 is TGTGCCAGCAGCCGTCAGGGGCCTGGAAACACCATATATTTT. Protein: CASSRQGPGNTIYF. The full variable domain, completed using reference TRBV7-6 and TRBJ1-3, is GAGVSQSPRYKVTKRGQDVALRCDPISGHVSLYWYRQALGQGPEFLTYFNYEAQQDKSGLPNDRFSAERPEGSISTLTIQRTEQRDSAMYRCASSRQGPGNTIYFGEGSWLTVV.

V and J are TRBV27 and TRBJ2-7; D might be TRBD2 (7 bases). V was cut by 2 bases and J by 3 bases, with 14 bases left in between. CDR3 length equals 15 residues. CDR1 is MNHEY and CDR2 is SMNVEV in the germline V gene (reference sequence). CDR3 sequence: CASSLEGGAFYEQYF. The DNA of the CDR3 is TGTGCCAGCAGTTTAGAGGGGGGGGCTTTCTACGAGCAGTACTTC.

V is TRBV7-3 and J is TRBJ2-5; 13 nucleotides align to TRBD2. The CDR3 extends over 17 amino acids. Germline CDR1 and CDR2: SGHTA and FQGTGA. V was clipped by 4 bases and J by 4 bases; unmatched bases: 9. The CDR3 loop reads CASSSGLAGEAGETQYF. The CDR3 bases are TGTGCCAGCAGCTCAGGACTAGCGGGAGAGGCGGGAGAGACCCAGTACTTC.

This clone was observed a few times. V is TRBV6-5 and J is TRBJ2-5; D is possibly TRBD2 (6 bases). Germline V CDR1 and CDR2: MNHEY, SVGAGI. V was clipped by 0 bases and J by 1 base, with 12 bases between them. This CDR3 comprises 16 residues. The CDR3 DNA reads TGTGCCAGCAGTTACTCCCTATGGGAGGTCCAAGAGACCCAGTACTTC. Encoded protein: CASSYSLWEVQETQYF.

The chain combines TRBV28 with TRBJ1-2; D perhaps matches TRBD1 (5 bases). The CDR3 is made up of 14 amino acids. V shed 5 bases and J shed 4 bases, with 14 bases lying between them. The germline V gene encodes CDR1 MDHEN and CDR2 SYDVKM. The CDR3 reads CASSPTESIYGYTF. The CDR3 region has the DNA TGTGCCAGCAGTCCGACAGAAAGTATCTATGGCTACACCTTC.

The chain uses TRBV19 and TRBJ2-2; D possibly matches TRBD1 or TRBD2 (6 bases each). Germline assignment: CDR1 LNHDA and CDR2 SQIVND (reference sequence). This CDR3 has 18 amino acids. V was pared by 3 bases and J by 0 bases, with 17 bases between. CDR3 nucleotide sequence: TGTGCCAGTAGTATGGGTTCTGTGGGGGGCTCGAACACCGGGGAGCTGTTTTTT. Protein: CASSMGSVGGSNTGELFF.

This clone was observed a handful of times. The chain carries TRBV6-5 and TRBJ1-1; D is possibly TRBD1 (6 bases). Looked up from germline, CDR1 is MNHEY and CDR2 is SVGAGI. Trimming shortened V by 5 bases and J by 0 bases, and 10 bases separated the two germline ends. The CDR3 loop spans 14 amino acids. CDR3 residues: CASSRQALNTEAFF. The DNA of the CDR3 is TGTGCCAGCAGTAGACAGGCATTGAACACTGAAGCTTTCTTT.

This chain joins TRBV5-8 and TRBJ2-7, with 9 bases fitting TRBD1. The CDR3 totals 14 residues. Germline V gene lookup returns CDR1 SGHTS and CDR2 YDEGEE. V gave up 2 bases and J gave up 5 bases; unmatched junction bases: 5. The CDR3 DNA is TGTGCCAGCAGCTTCGGACAGGGGAGCAACGAGCAGTACTTC. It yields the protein CASSFGQGSNEQYF.

CDR3 coding DNA: TGTGTAAGCACAGACGGGAGGAGCGGGGAGCTGTTTTTT. This gives the protein CVSTDGRSGELFF. The chain couples TRBV2 to TRBJ2-2; 7 bases fit TRBD2. Per germline, CDR1 SNHLY and CDR2 FYNNEI. This CDR3 has 13 amino acids.

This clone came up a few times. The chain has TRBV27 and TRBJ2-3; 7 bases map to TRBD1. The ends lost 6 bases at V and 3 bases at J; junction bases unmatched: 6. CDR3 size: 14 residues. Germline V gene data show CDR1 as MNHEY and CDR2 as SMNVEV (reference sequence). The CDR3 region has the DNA TGTGCCAGCAGCCGACAGGGCTCGACAGATACGCAGTATTTT. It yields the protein CASSRQGSTDTQYF.

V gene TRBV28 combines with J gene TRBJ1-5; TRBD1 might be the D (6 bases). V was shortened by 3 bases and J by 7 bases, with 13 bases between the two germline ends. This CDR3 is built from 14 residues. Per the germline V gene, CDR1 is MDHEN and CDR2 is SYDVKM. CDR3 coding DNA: TGTGCCAGCAGTTTGGGACACCTGGGGCAGCCCCAGCATTTT. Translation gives CASSLGHLGQPQHF.

The CDR3 nucleotides are TGTGCCAGCAGCTCGGAAAGGACAGGGGAAGACCAAGAGACCCAGTACTTC. Protein: CASSSERTGEDQETQYF. The V and J genes are TRBV7-2 and TRBJ2-5, with 9 bases identical to TRBD1. Per the germline V gene, CDR1 is SGHTA and CDR2 is FQGNSA. This CDR3 is built from 17 residues. The ends lost 4 bases at V and 0 bases at J; junction bases unmatched: 9.

The chain's CDR3 is CASLQGAEAFF. In nucleotides, the CDR3 is TGCGCCAGCCTTCAGGGAGCGGAAGCTTTCTTT. V is TRBV10-2 and J is TRBJ1-1; D is possibly TRBD1 (5 bases). Per the germline V gene, CDR1 is WSHSY and CDR2 is SAAADI. Trimming removed 8 bases at V and 8 bases at J, with 12 bases between. CDR3 size: 11 residues.